This T cell receptor (beta chain) emerged from a study of Tregs in tolerant kidney transplant recipients. The protocol was immunoSEQ multiplex PCR, while the TCRdb copy is restricted to in-frame clones and leaves out a portion. The sample includes tens of thousands of clones, roughly 93% of them seen just once. Recipients received nonmyeloablative bone marrow transplants from related graft donors, with transient mixed chimerism. Unstimulated regulatory T cells (CD4+CD25+CD127-), CD4+CD25- non-regulatory cells, CD4 and CD8 cells were FACS-sorted from thawed PBMCs. Germline CDR1 SGHTA, CDR2 FQGNSA. V lost 1 base to trimming and J lost 0 bases; unmatched junction nucleotides: 3. The CDR3 contains 17 residues. Whole-study findings and limits: Biological reproducibility was not directly addressed, but technical replication error appeared minimal.

A note on this clone: Its antigen is unidentified.

V gene TRBV7-2 combines with J gene TRBJ2-7; the match to TRBD2 covers 13 bases. The sequence was obtained from a human patient who received a combined kidney and bone marrow transplant. T cells may partly derive from the graft donor. Here the sequenced sample was CD4+ T cells from blood (PBMCs), taken 12 months after the transplant. Written as DNA, the CDR3 is TGTGCCAGCAGCTTAGAAGGACTAGCGGGAGCCTCCTACGAGCAGTACTTC. Amino acids: CASSLEGLAGASYEQYF.